This TCR beta chain appears in the sequencing data of a study of blood T cell repertoires in COVID-19. Whole-study context: Whether acute or convalescent, the COVID-19 samples came from the United States, Italy and Spain. In each case, the material was cDNA or gDNA derived from T cells, B-cell-depleted T cells, or PBMCs.

Authors' processing steps: From reference gene primer amplification, estimates of nucleated cell counts were derived. The method was immunoSEQ multiplex PCR; TCRdb's version includes in-frame clones alone and lacks a portion of them. V, J and clone size derive from that table, while D and trimming were established from the DNA sequence. The sample includes approximately 190,000 clones, 80% to 85% of them seen just once. CDR1 and CDR2 from the germline V gene are SGHTS and YDEGEE. CDR3 length: 18 residues. V lost 1 base and J lost 0; bases outside the gene matches: 7. V and J are TRBV5-8 and TRBJ2-1, with 10 bases that match TRBD2. Sequenced: peripheral blood. This TCR was recovered from a woman aged 30 to 39 with acute or convalescent COVID-19. The CDR3 spells CASSLTSGAFSSYNEQFF. CDR3 DNA sequence: TGTGCCAGCAGCTTGACTAGCGGGGCCTTCAGCTCCTACAATGAGCAGTTCTTC.